These T cell receptor beta chains were read from a single sample in a study of T-cell reconstitution after alpha-beta-depleted transplantation in children. TCRdb used MiXCR to reprocess the PCR reads, holding one entry per CDR3 protein. The table lists 380,000 or so distinct CDR3 sequences, 10% to 15% of them singletons. The sequencing here drew on PBMCs, taken from the stem cell graft. Receptors were obtained from a human donor who donated a stem cell graft to a child with Fanconi anemia. Each CDR3 is given with its conserved first and last residue. The D gene is left open where the match is weak. Clone size is stated in some rows and not others, as once, few, many or a class when expanded.

cdr3_aa: CSALSTGMEKLFF
cdr3_nt: TGCAGTGCTCTGTCGACAGGGATGGAAAAACTGTTTTTT
clone_size: many
v_call: TRBV20-1
d_call: TRBD1
j_call: TRBJ1-4

cdr3_aa: CASSPHPAVRMEADTQYF
cdr3_nt: TGTGCCAGCAGCCCCCACCCGGCAGTGCGGATGGAGGCAGATACGCAGTATTTT
clone_size: many
v_call: TRBV4-2
d_call: .
j_call: TRBJ2-3

cdr3_aa: CATSTSVNGQFF
cdr3_nt: TGTGCCACCTCGACTTCGGTAAACGGGCAGTTCTTC
clone_size: many
v_call: TRBV2
d_call: .
j_call: TRBJ2-1

cdr3_aa: CSAPPGTKGNEQFF
cdr3_nt: TGCAGTGCCCCCCCCGGGACAAAGGGGAATGAGCAGTTCTTC
clone_size: .
v_call: TRBV20-1
d_call: .
j_call: TRBJ2-1

cdr3_aa: CASSSNGAGKEVMNTEAFF
cdr3_nt: TGTGCCAGCAGCTCAAACGGGGCGGGAAAGGAGGTAATGAACACTGAAGCTTTCTTT
clone_size: many
v_call: TRBV7-6
d_call: .
j_call: TRBJ1-1

cdr3_aa: CASSVATARHYTGELFF
cdr3_nt: TGTGCCAGCAGCGTAGCTACTGCTCGACACTACACCGGGGAGCTGTTTTTT
clone_size: .
v_call: TRBV9
d_call: .
j_call: TRBJ2-2

cdr3_aa: CASSPDPSAKNIQYF
cdr3_nt: TGTGCCAGCAGCCCAGACCCCTCAGCCAAAAACATTCAGTACTTC
clone_size: .
v_call: TRBV12-3/TRBV12-4
d_call: .
j_call: TRBJ2-4

cdr3_aa: CASSFFADSTDTQYF
cdr3_nt: TGTGCCAGCAGCTTTTTTGCGGACAGCACAGATACGCAGTATTTT
clone_size: many
v_call: TRBV7-2
d_call: .
j_call: TRBJ2-3

cdr3_aa: CASSLQSTVAGELFF
cdr3_nt: TGTGCCAGCAGCTTACAGTCCACTGTAGCCGGGGAGCTGTTTTTT
clone_size: many
v_call: TRBV7-9
d_call: .
j_call: TRBJ2-2

cdr3_aa: CASSPQRQYPTRYF
cdr3_nt: TGTGCCAGCAGCCCCCAAAGACAGTACCCTACTCGGTACTTC
clone_size: .
v_call: TRBV7-9
d_call: .
j_call: TRBJ2-7

cdr3_aa: CASSPKGGQSHDEQFF
cdr3_nt: TGTGCCAGCTCACCAAAAGGGGGACAATCCCACGATGAGCAGTTCTTC
clone_size: few
v_call: TRBV18
d_call: .
j_call: TRBJ2-1

cdr3_aa: CASSQLTGMNTEAFF
cdr3_nt: TGTGCCAGCAGTCAATTGACAGGGATGAACACTGAAGCTTTCTTT
clone_size: many
v_call: TRBV12-3/TRBV12-4
d_call: TRBD1
j_call: TRBJ1-1

cdr3_aa: CASSQDPNLGSPLHF
cdr3_nt: TGCGCCAGCAGCCAAGATCCCAATCTGGGTTCACCCCTCCACTTT
clone_size: few
v_call: TRBV4-1
d_call: .
j_call: TRBJ1-6

cdr3_aa: CSVAPGKTNGELFF
cdr3_nt: TGCAGCGTTGCTCCAGGGAAAACAAACGGGGAGCTGTTTTTT
clone_size: many
v_call: TRBV29-1
d_call: .
j_call: TRBJ2-2

cdr3_aa: CASSQALAGVDTQYF
cdr3_nt: TGTGCCAGCAGCCAAGCACTAGCGGGGGTTGATACGCAGTATTTT
clone_size: .
v_call: TRBV3-1
d_call: TRBD2
j_call: TRBJ2-3

cdr3_aa: CASKGLPNTGELFF
cdr3_nt: TGCGCCAGCAAGGGACTACCGAACACCGGGGAGCTGTTTTTT
clone_size: many
v_call: TRBV5-1
d_call: TRBD2
j_call: TRBJ2-2

cdr3_aa: CSALGQGTDTQYF
cdr3_nt: TGCAGTGCTCTAGGACAAGGCACAGATACGCAGTATTTT
clone_size: few
v_call: TRBV20-1
d_call: .
j_call: TRBJ2-3

cdr3_aa: CASSLTRADTQYF
cdr3_nt: TGTGCCAGCAGTTTAACGAGGGCTGATACGCAGTATTTT
clone_size: many
v_call: TRBV7-6
d_call: .
j_call: TRBJ2-3

cdr3_aa: CASNPREDGTDTQYF
cdr3_nt: TGTGCCAGCAATCCCAGGGAGGATGGAACAGATACGCAGTATTTT
clone_size: .
v_call: TRBV12-3/TRBV12-4
d_call: .
j_call: TRBJ2-3

cdr3_aa: CASSSPSQDLNQPQHF
cdr3_nt: TGTGCCAGCAGTTCCCCGAGTCAGGACCTCAATCAGCCCCAGCATTTT
clone_size: few
v_call: TRBV27
d_call: .
j_call: TRBJ1-5

cdr3_aa: CSASDATGSSYNEQFF
cdr3_nt: TGCAGTGCTAGTGATGCGACAGGGTCCTCCTACAATGAGCAGTTCTTC
clone_size: .
v_call: TRBV20-1
d_call: TRBD1
j_call: TRBJ2-1

cdr3_aa: CASTGGAASSPLHF
cdr3_nt: TGTGCCAGTACCGGGGGGGCGGCCAGTTCACCCCTCCACTTT
clone_size: .
v_call: TRBV2
d_call: .
j_call: TRBJ1-6

cdr3_aa: CASSLVGGGGNEQFF
cdr3_nt: TGTGCCAGCAGCTTAGTAGGCGGAGGAGGAAATGAGCAGTTCTTC
clone_size: .
v_call: TRBV7-2
d_call: .
j_call: TRBJ2-1

cdr3_aa: CSARGGAEAFF
cdr3_nt: TGCAGTGCTAGAGGTGGGGCTGAAGCTTTCTTT
clone_size: few
v_call: TRBV20-1
d_call: .
j_call: TRBJ1-1

cdr3_aa: CASSLIPGTGETQYF
cdr3_nt: TGCGCCAGCAGCTTGATACCCGGTACAGGGGAGACCCAGTACTTC
clone_size: .
v_call: TRBV5-1
d_call: .
j_call: TRBJ2-5

cdr3_aa: CASSLGTGLLRDTQYF
cdr3_nt: TGCGCCAGCAGCCTTGGAACAGGTCTTCTACGAGATACGCAGTATTTT
clone_size: few
v_call: TRBV5-1
d_call: .
j_call: TRBJ2-3

cdr3_aa: CASTRPYNEQFF
cdr3_nt: TGTGCCAGCACTAGGCCCTACAATGAGCAGTTCTTC
clone_size: few
v_call: TRBV6-2/TRBV6-3
d_call: .
j_call: TRBJ2-1

cdr3_aa: CASSESGHHNEQFF
cdr3_nt: TGTGCCAGTAGTGAATCTGGCCACCACAATGAGCAGTTCTTC
clone_size: .
v_call: TRBV19
d_call: .
j_call: TRBJ2-1

cdr3_aa: CASTPVQGPGELFF
cdr3_nt: TGTGCCAGTACCCCGGTGCAAGGCCCCGGGGAGCTGTTTTTT
clone_size: .
v_call: TRBV19
d_call: .
j_call: TRBJ2-2

cdr3_aa: CASSFPTGGPNTGELFF
cdr3_nt: TGTGCCAGCAGCTTCCCGACGGGGGGCCCGAACACCGGGGAGCTGTTTTTT
clone_size: .
v_call: TRBV7-8
d_call: .
j_call: TRBJ2-2

cdr3_aa: CATSGKNNPSEQFF
cdr3_nt: TGTGCCACCAGTGGAAAAAACAACCCCAGTGAGCAGTTCTTC
clone_size: .
v_call: TRBV24-1
d_call: .
j_call: TRBJ2-1

cdr3_aa: CASSSSRALYGYTF
cdr3_nt: TGTGCCAGCAGCTCATCCAGGGCCCTCTATGGCTACACCTTC
clone_size: few
v_call: TRBV5-6
d_call: .
j_call: TRBJ1-2

cdr3_aa: CASSLELANEQFF
cdr3_nt: TGCGCCAGCAGCTTGGAACTAGCTAATGAGCAGTTCTTC
clone_size: many
v_call: TRBV5-1
d_call: .
j_call: TRBJ2-1

cdr3_aa: CASSLTLANNEQFF
cdr3_nt: TGTGCCAGCAGTTTGACACTAGCGAACAATGAGCAGTTCTTC
clone_size: many
v_call: TRBV12-3/TRBV12-4
d_call: TRBD2
j_call: TRBJ2-1

cdr3_aa: CATSRTGELFF
cdr3_nt: TGTGCCACCAGCCGGACCGGGGAGCTGTTTTTT
clone_size: many
v_call: TRBV15
d_call: .
j_call: TRBJ2-2

cdr3_aa: CASSLGDDRSTDTQYF
cdr3_nt: TGCGCCAGCAGCTTGGGGGACGACAGGAGCACAGATACGCAGTATTTT
clone_size: few
v_call: TRBV5-1
d_call: .
j_call: TRBJ2-3

cdr3_aa: CASSRNTRETQYF
cdr3_nt: TGTGCCAGCAGCCGCAACACGAGAGAGACCCAGTACTTC
clone_size: few
v_call: TRBV3-1
d_call: .
j_call: TRBJ2-5

cdr3_aa: CASSLGQGGMDEQFF
cdr3_nt: TGTGCCAGCAGCCTCGGTCAGGGGGGAATGGATGAGCAGTTCTTC
clone_size: .
v_call: TRBV6-1
d_call: .
j_call: TRBJ2-1

cdr3_aa: CASSYSKQGIYGYTF
cdr3_nt: TGTGCCAGCAGTTACTCGAAACAGGGGATCTATGGCTACACCTTC
clone_size: few
v_call: TRBV6-5
d_call: TRBD1
j_call: TRBJ1-2